These T cell receptor beta chains were read from a single sample in a study of vaccination and CD4 T cells after COVID-19. TCRdb reprocessed the PCR reads with MiXCR, giving one entry per CDR3 protein. Of 10,000 to 15,000 distinct CDR3 sequences listed, 60% were seen once; the top ten hold approximately 8%. No antigens are known for them. Sequenced material: CD4+ T cells from blood, cultured in vitro. The receptors stem from a human donor who had recovered from COVID-19. Each CDR3 is given with its conserved first and last residue. The order of the fields is clone size, V gene, J gene, CDR3 protein. The size of a clone is reported for some rows only, either as once, few or many, or as a class for expanded clones.

abundance: NA
v_gene: TRBV28
j_gene: TRBJ2-7
CDR3aa: CASSFGLAGGPREQYF

abundance: few
v_gene: TRBV20-1
j_gene: TRBJ1-6
CDR3aa: CSATQGRSNNSPLHF

abundance: NA
v_gene: TRBV2
j_gene: TRBJ2-5
CDR3aa: CASSEQGRETQYF

abundance: NA
v_gene: TRBV2
j_gene: TRBJ2-7
CDR3aa: CASILTGGIHEQYF

abundance: few
v_gene: TRBV27
j_gene: TRBJ1-1
CDR3aa: CASSFRDRSTEAFF

abundance: NA
v_gene: TRBV15
j_gene: TRBJ2-4
CDR3aa: CATSARTGRGAKNIQYF

abundance: once
v_gene: TRBV12-3/TRBV12-4
j_gene: TRBJ1-2
CDR3aa: CASSLPPGQGHYGYTF

abundance: NA
v_gene: TRBV19
j_gene: TRBJ1-5
CDR3aa: CASSTRQGGQPQHF

abundance: few
v_gene: TRBV14
j_gene: TRBJ2-3
CDR3aa: CASSQDSGDTQYF

abundance: few
v_gene: TRBV19
j_gene: TRBJ1-2
CDR3aa: CASSKGRGPGYTF

abundance: NA
v_gene: TRBV30
j_gene: TRBJ1-3
CDR3aa: CAWSVGNTIYF

abundance: once
v_gene: TRBV4-3
j_gene: TRBJ2-7
CDR3aa: CASSQDRVEQYF

abundance: NA
v_gene: TRBV27
j_gene: TRBJ2-7
CDR3aa: CASSLLRFPYEQYF

abundance: NA
v_gene: TRBV6-1
j_gene: TRBJ2-3
CDR3aa: CASTLAGGTDTQYF

abundance: NA
v_gene: TRBV6-1
j_gene: TRBJ1-2
CDR3aa: CASSAGGNQYYGYTF

abundance: NA
v_gene: TRBV20-1
j_gene: TRBJ2-2
CDR3aa: CSARDPGTENTGELFF

abundance: NA
v_gene: TRBV12-3/TRBV12-4
j_gene: TRBJ1-1
CDR3aa: CASTPNGRDTEAFF

abundance: NA
v_gene: TRBV6-2/TRBV6-3
j_gene: TRBJ2-2
CDR3aa: CASTAAGDTGELFF

abundance: NA
v_gene: TRBV30
j_gene: TRBJ1-2
CDR3aa: CAWKHLDGYTF

abundance: NA
v_gene: TRBV20-1
j_gene: TRBJ1-3
CDR3aa: CSAVTGTGFGNTIYF

abundance: NA
v_gene: TRBV6-2/TRBV6-3
j_gene: TRBJ1-1
CDR3aa: CASSYSRQVSLAFF

abundance: few
v_gene: TRBV5-1
j_gene: TRBJ1-5
CDR3aa: CASSLGGRYQPQHF